These 25 T cell receptor beta chains originate from one sample sequenced in a study of blood T cells in healthy people across ages. The use of a sample-barcoded 5' primer and a J-beta primer mix characterized a second PCR of roughly 6 to 11 cycles. TCRdb independently ran MiXCR on the 5' RACE reads; one entry per CDR3 protein. The data contain under 1,100,000 distinct CDR3 sequences, around 25% of them seen just once; the ten biggest clones take up less than 0.85%. These data also featured in a second study, about T cells of mothers and their children.

The sequenced sample consisted of blood. The receptors shown here come from a girl aged 2 to 10 in good health.

This clonotype came up a few times. The rearrangement uses TRBV2 and TRBJ2-1, with D maybe TRBD1 (6 bases). The J call could be wrong; TRBJ2-5 is a better fit for the DNA end. CDR1 is SNHLY, CDR2 FYNNEI, per germline. The CDR3 has 19 amino acids. The CDR3 is CASRRRTAIERQIQETQYF. CDR3 coding DNA: TGTGCCAGCAGAAGAAGGACAGCCATCGAGCGACAGATACAAGAGACCCAGTACTTC.

This clonotype occurred a few times. The rearrangement links TRBV6-5 to TRBJ2-1; D is uncertain. Per germline, CDR1 MNHEY and CDR2 SVGAGI. V was clipped by 4 bases and J by 0 bases, with 10 bases between them. There are 15 residues in the CDR3. In DNA, the CDR3 is TGTGCCAGCAGTTCGGGTGCAGACTCCTACAATGAGCAGTTCTTC. Protein: CASSSGADSYNEQFF.

Notes on this clonotype: Germline is not matched at one junction end, which may reflect a read error. This chain joins TRBV6-5 and TRBJ2-6; the D call may be TRBD1 or TRBD2 (5 bases each). This CDR3 comprises 15 residues. CDR1 and CDR2 (germline): MNHEY, SVGAGI. The CDR3 region has the DNA TGTGCCAGCAGTTTGACGGACTCTGGGGCCAACGTCCTGGCTTTC. This sequence encodes CASSLTDSGANVLAF.

The sample holds a few counts of this clonotype. V gene TRBV11-2 combines with J gene TRBJ2-5; 9 nucleotides align to TRBD1. Trimming at V came to 2 bases and at J to 3 bases, leaving 4 bases not matched to a gene. Per the germline V gene, CDR1 is SGHAT and CDR2 is FQNNGV. This CDR3 region has 15 residues. CDR3 DNA sequence: TGTGCCAGCAGCTTAAGGGACAGGGATGAAGAGACCCAGTACTTC. It specifies CASSLRDRDEETQYF.

Ten or more counts support this clonotype. The J gene is TRBJ2-7, the V gene TRBV19; 7 bases fit TRBD2. CDR1 is LNHDA and CDR2 is SQIVND in the germline V gene (reference sequence). The CDR3 consists of 13 residues. V lost 9 bases to trimming and J lost 7 bases; unmatched junction nucleotides: 12. CDR3 loop: CASRVAGTLEQYF. Here the CDR3 DNA reads TGTGCCAGCAGGGTAGCGGGTACGCTGGAGCAGTACTTC. The complete variable domain, with remaining parts taken from reference TRBV19 and TRBJ2-7, reads DGGITQSPKYLFRKEGQNVTLSCEQNLNHDAMYWYRQDPGQGLRLIYYSQIVNDFQKGDIAEGYSVSREKKESFPLTVTSAQKNPTAFYLCASRVAGTLEQYFGPGTRLTVT.

As to this clonotype: Sequence at one end of the junction differs from germline and may be a read error. The chain links TRBV7-2 to TRBJ2-5; perhaps TRBD2 as D (7 bases). The CDR3 is 15 residues long. Per germline, CDR1 SGHTA and CDR2 FQGNSA. CDR3 in amino acids: CASSLFGGALPTQHF. CDR3 nucleotides: TGTGCCAGCAGCTTATTTGGGGGGGCGCTTCCGACCCAGCACTTC. Looking up the rest from reference TRBV7-2 and TRBJ2-5 gives the full variable domain: GAGVSQSPSNKVTEKGKDVELRCDPISGHTALYWYRQSLGQGLEFLIYFQGNSAPDKSGLPSDRFSAERTGGSVSTLTIQRTQQEDSAVYLCASSLFGGALPTQHFGPGTRLLVL.

The J gene is TRBJ1-1, the V gene TRBV5-1, with a weak D call TRBD1 (5 bases). The length of the CDR3 is 15 residues. With 5 bases removed from V and 1 base from J, the gap between germline ends came to 15 bases. Germline V gene sequence: CDR1 SGHRS, CDR2 YFSETQ. CDR3 region: CASRGGVTRNTEAFF. CDR3 DNA: TGCGCCAGCAGGGGGGGGGTAACTAGGAACACTGAAGCTTTCTTT. The full variable domain, its missing parts supplied by reference TRBV5-1 and TRBJ1-1, is KAGVTQTPRYLIKTRGQQVTLSCSPISGHRSVSWYQQTPGQGLQFLFEYFSETQRNKGNFPGRFSGRQFSNSRSEMNVSTLELGDSALYLCASRGGVTRNTEAFFGQGTRLTVV.

The chain recombines TRBV4-2 with TRBJ2-1; either TRBD1 or TRBD2 may supply D (5 bases each). CDR3 length: 16 amino acids. CDR1 and CDR2 from the germline V gene are LGHNA and YNFKEQ. Trimming cost V 0 bases and J 2 bases, with 11 bases left between them. The DNA of the CDR3 is TGTGCCAGCAGCCAAGAGGCAGGGACGGCCTACAATGAGCAGTTCTTC. Translating it yields CASSQEAGTAYNEQFF.

The chain joins TRBV11-2 to TRBJ2-1; TRBD2 is a possible D gene (6 bases). The V end lost 7 bases, the J end lost 5 bases, and 12 bases lay between the germline ends. Germline-derived CDR1 and CDR2 are SGHAT and FQNNGV. This CDR3 is 13 amino acids long. CDR3 protein: CASTWEDNNEQFF. As DNA, the CDR3 is TGTGCCAGCACCTGGGAGGACAACAATGAGCAGTTCTTC.

Here the CDR3 reads CSVVAWGRETQYF. CDR3 nucleotide sequence: TGCAGCGTTGTGGCATGGGGGAGGGAGACCCAGTACTTC. The rearrangement joins TRBV29-1 to TRBJ2-5; maybe TRBD2 (6 bases). Trimming removed 4 bases at V and 5 bases at J, with 14 bases between. CDR3 size: 13 residues. CDR1 is SQVTM, CDR2 ANQGSEA, per germline.

This chain connects TRBV7-2 to TRBJ2-5; D not resolved. Trimming removed 5 bases from V and 4 bases from J, with 8 bases in between. The CDR3 length is 12 residues. Looked up from germline, CDR1 is SGHTA and CDR2 is FQGNSA. The CDR3 DNA follows: TGTGCCAGCAGCCGACCCCCAGAGACCCAGTACTTC. Its translation: CASSRPPETQYF.

The V gene is TRBV18, the J gene TRBJ2-3; perhaps D is TRBD1 or TRBD2 (5 bases each). Germline CDR1 reads KGHSH; CDR2 reads LQKENI. V lost 0 bases and J 6 bases, leaving 13 bases between the germline ends. This CDR3 spans 15 amino acids. The CDR3 loop reads CASSPPISGTDTQYF. In nucleotides, the CDR3 is TGTGCCAGCTCACCACCGATCTCGGGGACGGATACGCAGTATTTT.

The chain recombines TRBV29-1 with TRBJ2-1, with D perhaps assigned TRBD1 or TRBD2 (6 bases each). Trimming pared 4 bases from V and 7 bases from J, leaving 20 bases between. The CDR3 spans 15 residues. Germline values: CDR1 SQVTM, CDR2 ANQGSEA. DNA for the CDR3: TGCAGCGTTGTGGGTGTAGGGGGGACACCGAATGAGCAGTTCTTC. Translation: CSVVGVGGTPNEQFF.

On this clonotype itself: One junction end does not reproduce the germline sequence, and a read error may be involved. The chain uses TRBV2 and TRBJ2-7, with D hard to call. This CDR3 has 11 residues. Germline CDR1 and CDR2: SNHLY and FYNNEI. The DNA for the CDR3 is TGTGCCAGCAGTGAAAGGCAGGCCAGAAATTTC. Translating it yields CASSERQARNF.

The chain has TRBV13 and TRBJ2-7, with TRBD1 identical over 8 bases. V lost 5 bases to trimming and J lost 4 bases; unmatched junction nucleotides: 16. CDR1 is PRHDT, CDR2 FYEKMQ, per germline (reference sequence). The CDR3 runs to 17 residues. CDR3: CASSPEVGGQDGYEQYF. The CDR3 DNA is TGTGCCAGCAGCCCCGAGGTGGGGGGACAGGATGGATACGAGCAGTACTTC.

The V call is TRBV12-3 or TRBV12-4, the J call TRBJ1-4, with a possible D match to TRBD1 (6 bases). The V end was cut by 11 bases, the J end by 6 bases, with 16 bases between. This CDR3 spans 13 amino acids. CDR3 sequence: CASPPHRDEKLFF. DNA of the CDR3: TGTGCCTCCCCCCCCCACAGGGATGAAAAACTGTTTTTT.

The V and J genes are TRBV6-6 and TRBJ1-2; no firm D call. Germline V gene data show CDR1 as MNHNY and CDR2 as SVGAGI (reference sequence). The CDR3 contains 13 residues. With 3 bases removed from V and 4 bases from J, the gap between germline ends came to 9 bases. The chain's CDR3 is CASSYGESYGYTF. In nucleotides, the CDR3 is TGTGCCAGCAGTTATGGGGAAAGCTATGGCTACACCTTC.

The chain has TRBV2 and TRBJ1-5; 8 bases match TRBD1. The germline gives CDR1 SNHLY, CDR2 FYNNEI. After removal of 8 bases from V and 6 bases from J, the junction contained 9 bases not matched to a gene. The CDR3 is 14 residues long. Here the CDR3 DNA reads TGTGCCAGCGGAAAAGGACAGGGCGGTCAGCCCCAGCATTTT. Its protein product is CASGKGQGGQPQHF.

This chain uses TRBV7-9 with TRBJ1-5; 10 nucleotides agree with TRBD1. Germline CDR1 is SEHNR and CDR2 is FQNEAQ (reference sequence). Trimming cost V 5 bases and J 7 bases; bases outside gene matches: 8. The CDR3 has 15 residues. This CDR3 is CASSQGTGARQPQHF. CDR3 in DNA: TGTGCCAGCAGCCAAGGGACAGGGGCTAGACAGCCCCAGCATTTT.

The chain uses TRBV2 and TRBJ2-3; TRBD2 aligns across 11 bases. Germline V gives CDR1 SNHLY, CDR2 FYNNEI. V shed 6 bases, J shed 4 bases, and the junction held 9 bases outside the gene matches. The CDR3 sequence is 16 residues long. DNA for the CDR3: TGTGCCAGCAGGACGACTAGCGGGGACCAACCAGATACGCAGTATTTT. It encodes CASRTTSGDQPDTQYF. Drawing the rest from reference TRBV2 and TRBJ2-3, the complete variable domain is EPEVTQTPSHQVTQMGQEVILRCVPISNHLYFYWYRQILGQKVEFLVSFYNNEISEKSEIFDDQFSVERPDGSNFTLKIRSTKLEDSAMYFCASRTTSGDQPDTQYFGPGTRLTVL.

The rearrangement joins TRBV7-9 to TRBJ1-2; 9 bases map to TRBD1. V trimming: 5 bases; J trimming: 7 bases; junction bases outside the gene matches: 5. The CDR3 sequence is 13 residues long. Germline lookup yields CDR1 SEHNR and CDR2 FQNEAQ (reference sequence). CDR3 protein: CASSGRTGVGYTF. The CDR3 bases are TGTGCCAGCAGCGGTCGGACAGGGGTTGGCTACACCTTC.

This clonotype was seen a few times. This chain uses TRBV28 with TRBJ1-2, with D tentatively TRBD1 (5 bases). V lost 6 bases to trimming and J lost 3 bases, with 23 bases between them. Looked up from germline, CDR1 is MDHEN and CDR2 is SYDVKM. This CDR3 is 17 amino acids long. DNA for the CDR3: TGTGCCAGCAGCCTATTGAGGGGAGGGAACTTAGACTATGGCTACACCTTC. Protein product: CASSLLRGGNLDYGYTF.

The chain employs TRBV10-3 and TRBJ2-7, with 9 bases lining up with TRBD2. The CDR3 has 18 residues. V trimming: 4 bases; J trimming: 0 bases; junction bases outside the gene matches: 13. Germline CDR1 and CDR2: ENHRY and SYGVKD. The CDR3 region has the DNA TGTGCCATCAGTGGGAGCGGGAGGATCGACATATTCTCCTACGAGCAGTACTTC. Its translation: CAISGSGRIDIFSYEQYF.

This clonotype has more than one count but fewer than ten. The gene calls are TRBV29-1 and TRBJ2-7, with TRBD2 identical over 7 bases. The CDR3 length is 13 residues. The V gene's germline CDR1 is SQVTM and CDR2 ANQGSEA. V trimming: 4 bases; J trimming: 2 bases; junction bases outside the gene matches: 5. CDR3 protein: CSVGQRGPYEQYF. The CDR3 bases are TGCAGCGTTGGGCAGCGGGGTCCCTACGAGCAGTACTTC.

The rearrangement joins TRBV29-1 to TRBJ2-1, with D possibly TRBD1 on 6 matching bases. Gene TRBJ2-5 matches the end of the DNA better, so the J call may be wrong. From germline, CDR1 is SQVTM and CDR2 ANQGSEA. CDR3 length equals 15 residues. The DNA for the CDR3 is TGCAGCGTTGAAGACTGGCAGGGGAGTGGGGAGACCCAGTACTTC. Residues: CSVEDWQGSGETQYF.